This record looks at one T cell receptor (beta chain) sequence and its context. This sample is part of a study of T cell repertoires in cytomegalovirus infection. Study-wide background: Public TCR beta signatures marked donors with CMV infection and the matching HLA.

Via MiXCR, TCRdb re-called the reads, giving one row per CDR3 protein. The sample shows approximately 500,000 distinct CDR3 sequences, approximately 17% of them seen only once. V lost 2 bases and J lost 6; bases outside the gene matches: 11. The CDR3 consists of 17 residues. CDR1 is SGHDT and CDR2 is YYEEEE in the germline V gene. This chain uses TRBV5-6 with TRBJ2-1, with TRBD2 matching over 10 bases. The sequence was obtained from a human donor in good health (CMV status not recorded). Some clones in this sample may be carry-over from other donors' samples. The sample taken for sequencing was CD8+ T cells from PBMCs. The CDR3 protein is CASSLLAGHPLGNEQFF. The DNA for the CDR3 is TGTGCCAGCAGCTTACTAGCGGGGCACCCCCTGGGCAATGAGCAGTTCTTC.